This record concerns one T cell receptor (beta chain) sequence. The record originates from a study of blood T cell repertoires in COVID-19. Per the authors' pipeline: Reference gene primer amplification gave estimated nucleated cell counts. This table comes from immunoSEQ multiplex PCR, and its TCRdb copy is limited to in-frame clones, with some not included. That table is the source of V, J and clone size, and D and trimming were worked out from the DNA. Found here are fewer than 500,000 clones, 75% to 90% of them singletons; the top ten hold over 1.3%. V gave up 0 bases and J gave up 7 bases, with 9 bases separating them. The CDR3 covers 13 residues. CDR1 is LNHDA, CDR2 SQIVND, per germline (reference sequence).

The TCR originated in a woman aged 30 to 39 with active or convalescent COVID-19. The material sequenced was peripheral blood. V usage is TRBV19 and J usage is TRBJ2-5; possibly TRBD1 for D (5 bases). The CDR3 reads CASSIDLRGTQYF. CDR3 sequence (DNA): TGTGCCAGTAGTATAGATCTAAGGGGGACCCAGTACTTC.